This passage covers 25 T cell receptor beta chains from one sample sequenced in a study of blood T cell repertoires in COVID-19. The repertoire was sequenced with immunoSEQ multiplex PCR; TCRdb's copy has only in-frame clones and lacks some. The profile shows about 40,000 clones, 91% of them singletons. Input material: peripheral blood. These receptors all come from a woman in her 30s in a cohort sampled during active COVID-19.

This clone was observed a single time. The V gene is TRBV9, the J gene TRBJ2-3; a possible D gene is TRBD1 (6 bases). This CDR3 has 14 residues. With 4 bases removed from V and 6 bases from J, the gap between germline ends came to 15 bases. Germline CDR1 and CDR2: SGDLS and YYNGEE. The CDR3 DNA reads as TGTGCCAGCAGCCCCTCACAGGGATGGGATACGCAGTATTTT. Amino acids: CASSPSQGWDTQYF.

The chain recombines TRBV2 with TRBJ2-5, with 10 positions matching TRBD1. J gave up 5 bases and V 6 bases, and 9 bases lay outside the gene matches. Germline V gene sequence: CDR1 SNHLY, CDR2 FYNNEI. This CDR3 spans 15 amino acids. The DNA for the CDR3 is TGTGCCAGCAGAATTACCGGGACAGGGGTGGAGACCCAGTACTTC. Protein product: CASRITGTGVETQYF.

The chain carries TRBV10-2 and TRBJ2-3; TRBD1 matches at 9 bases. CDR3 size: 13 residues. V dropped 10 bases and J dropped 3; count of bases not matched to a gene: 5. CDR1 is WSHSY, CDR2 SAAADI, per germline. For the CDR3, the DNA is TGCGCCACACAGGGGGCGCGAACAGATACGCAGTATTTT. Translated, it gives CATQGARTDTQYF.

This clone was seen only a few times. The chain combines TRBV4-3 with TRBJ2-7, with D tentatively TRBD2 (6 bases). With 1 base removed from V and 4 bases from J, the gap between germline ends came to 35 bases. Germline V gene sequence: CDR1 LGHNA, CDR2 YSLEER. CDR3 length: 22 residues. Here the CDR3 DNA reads TGCGCCAGCAGCCAAGGCACTGATCCCACTAGCCAAGAACACACCCTCAAGTACGAGCAGTACTTC. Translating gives CASSQGTDPTSQEHTLKYEQYF.

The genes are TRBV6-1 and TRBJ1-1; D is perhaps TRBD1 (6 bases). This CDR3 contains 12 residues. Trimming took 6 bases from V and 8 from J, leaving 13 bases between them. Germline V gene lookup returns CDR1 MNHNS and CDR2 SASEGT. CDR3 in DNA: TGTGCCAGCAGCCTAGGGGGAGCCGAAGCTTTCTTT. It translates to CASSLGGAEAFF.

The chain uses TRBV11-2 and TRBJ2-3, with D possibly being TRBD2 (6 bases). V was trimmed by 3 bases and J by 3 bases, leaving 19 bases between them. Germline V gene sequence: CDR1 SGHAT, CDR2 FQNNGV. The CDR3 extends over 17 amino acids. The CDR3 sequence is CASSFGMVLAITDTQYF. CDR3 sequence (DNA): TGTGCCAGCAGCTTCGGGATGGTGCTAGCGATAACAGATACGCAGTATTTT.

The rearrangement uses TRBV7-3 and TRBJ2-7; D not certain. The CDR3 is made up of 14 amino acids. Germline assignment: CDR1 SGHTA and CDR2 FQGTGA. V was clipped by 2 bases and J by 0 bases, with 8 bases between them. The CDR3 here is CASSLYGGSYEQYF. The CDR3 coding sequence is TGTGCCAGCAGCTTATACGGCGGCTCCTACGAGCAGTACTTC.

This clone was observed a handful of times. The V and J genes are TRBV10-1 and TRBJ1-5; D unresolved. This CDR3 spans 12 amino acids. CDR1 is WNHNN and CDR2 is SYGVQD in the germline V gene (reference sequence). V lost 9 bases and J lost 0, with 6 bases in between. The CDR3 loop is CASYNSNQPQHF. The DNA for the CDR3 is TGCGCCAGTTACAATAGCAATCAGCCCCAGCATTTT.

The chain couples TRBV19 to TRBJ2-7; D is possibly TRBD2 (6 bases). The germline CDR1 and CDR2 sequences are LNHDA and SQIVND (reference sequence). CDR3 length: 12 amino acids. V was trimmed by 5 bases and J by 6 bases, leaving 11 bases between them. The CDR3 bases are TGTGCCAGTAGTCAGCGGAGGGGCGAGCAGTACTTC. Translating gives CASSQRRGEQYF.

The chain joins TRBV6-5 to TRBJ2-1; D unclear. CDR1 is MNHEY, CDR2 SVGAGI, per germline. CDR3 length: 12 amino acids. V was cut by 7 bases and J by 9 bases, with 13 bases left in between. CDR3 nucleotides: TGTGCCAGCATCACAGCCTTGGGTGAGCAGTTCTTC. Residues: CASITALGEQFF.

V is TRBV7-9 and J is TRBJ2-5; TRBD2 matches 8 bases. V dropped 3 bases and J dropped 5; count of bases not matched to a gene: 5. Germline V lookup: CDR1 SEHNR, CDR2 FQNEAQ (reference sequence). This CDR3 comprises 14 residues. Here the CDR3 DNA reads TGTGCCAGCAGCTTTGTGGCTAGCGGGGAGACCCAGTACTTC. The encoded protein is CASSFVASGETQYF.

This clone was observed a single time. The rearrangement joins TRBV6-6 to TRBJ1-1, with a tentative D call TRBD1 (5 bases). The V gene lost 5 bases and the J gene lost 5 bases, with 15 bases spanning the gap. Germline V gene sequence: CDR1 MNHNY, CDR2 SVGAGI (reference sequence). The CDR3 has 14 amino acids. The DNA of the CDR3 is TGTGCCAGCAGTCCTCGGGGGGAGGTAACTGAAGCTTTCTTT. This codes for CASSPRGEVTEAFF.

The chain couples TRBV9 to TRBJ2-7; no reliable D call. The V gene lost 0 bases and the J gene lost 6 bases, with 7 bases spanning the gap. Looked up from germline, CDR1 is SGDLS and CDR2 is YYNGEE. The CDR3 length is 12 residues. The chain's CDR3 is CASSVASGEQYF. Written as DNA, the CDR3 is TGTGCCAGCAGCGTAGCTTCAGGCGAGCAGTACTTC. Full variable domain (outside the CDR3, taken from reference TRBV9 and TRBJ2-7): DSGVTQTPKHLITATGQRVTLRCSPRSGDLSVYWYQQSLDQGLQFLIQYYNGEERAKGNILERFSAQQFPDLHSELNLSSLELGDSALYFCASSVASGEQYFGPGTRLTVT.

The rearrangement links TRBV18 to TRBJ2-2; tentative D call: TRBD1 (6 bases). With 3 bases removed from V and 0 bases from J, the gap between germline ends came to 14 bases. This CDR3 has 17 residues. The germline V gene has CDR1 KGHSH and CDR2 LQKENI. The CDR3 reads CASSPLRQATNTGELFF. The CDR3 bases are TGTGCCAGCTCACCGCTTAGACAGGCGACGAACACCGGGGAGCTGTTTTTT.

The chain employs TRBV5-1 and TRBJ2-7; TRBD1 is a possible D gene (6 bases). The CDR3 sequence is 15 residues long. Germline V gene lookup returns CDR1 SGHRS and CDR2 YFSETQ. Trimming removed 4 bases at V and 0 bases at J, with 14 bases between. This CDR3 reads CASSGNDRSSYEQYF. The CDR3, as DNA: TGCGCCAGCAGCGGGAATGACAGGAGCTCCTACGAGCAGTACTTC.

DNA for the CDR3: TGTGCCTGGAGTGCCTTAGGGACAGGGGATACTAATGAAAAACTGTTTTTT. Protein: CAWSALGTGDTNEKLFF. The chain is built from TRBV30 and TRBJ1-4, with 10 bases identical to TRBD1. The V segment lost 1 base and the J segment 2 bases; nucleotides outside the gene matches: 7. The CDR3 runs to 17 residues. CDR1 and CDR2 from the germline V gene are GTSNPN and SVGIG (reference sequence).

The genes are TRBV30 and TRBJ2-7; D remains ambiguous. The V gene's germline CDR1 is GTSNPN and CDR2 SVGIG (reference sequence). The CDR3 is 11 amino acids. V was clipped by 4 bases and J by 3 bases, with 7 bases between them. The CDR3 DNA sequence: TGTGCCTGGAAAGACATCTACGAGCAGTACTTC. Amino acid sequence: CAWKDIYEQYF.

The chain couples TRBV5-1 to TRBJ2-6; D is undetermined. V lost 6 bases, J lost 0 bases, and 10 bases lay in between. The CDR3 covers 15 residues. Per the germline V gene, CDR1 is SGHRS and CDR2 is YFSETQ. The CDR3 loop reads CASKAASSGANVLTF. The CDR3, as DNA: TGCGCCAGCAAGGCGGCGAGCTCTGGGGCCAACGTCCTGACTTTC.

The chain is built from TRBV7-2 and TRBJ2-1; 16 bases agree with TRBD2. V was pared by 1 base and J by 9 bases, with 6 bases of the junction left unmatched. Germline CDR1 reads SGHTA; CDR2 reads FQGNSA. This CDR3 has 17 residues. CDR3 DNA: TGTGCCAGCAGCTTAGTTGGGACTAGCGGGAGGGCCGGTGAGCAGTTCTTC. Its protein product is CASSLVGTSGRAGEQFF.

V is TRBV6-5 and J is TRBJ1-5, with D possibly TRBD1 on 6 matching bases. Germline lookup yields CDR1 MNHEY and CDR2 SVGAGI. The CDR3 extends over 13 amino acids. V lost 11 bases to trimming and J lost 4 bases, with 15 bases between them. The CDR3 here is CAGKTGSNQPQHF. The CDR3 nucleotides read TGTGCCGGAAAGACAGGCTCTAATCAGCCCCAGCATTTT.

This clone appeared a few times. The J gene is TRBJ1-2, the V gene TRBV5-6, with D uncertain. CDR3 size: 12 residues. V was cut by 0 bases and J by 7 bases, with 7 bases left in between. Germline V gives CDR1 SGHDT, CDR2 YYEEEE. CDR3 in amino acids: CASSLGPLGYTF. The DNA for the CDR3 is TGTGCCAGCAGCTTGGGGCCCCTTGGCTACACCTTC.

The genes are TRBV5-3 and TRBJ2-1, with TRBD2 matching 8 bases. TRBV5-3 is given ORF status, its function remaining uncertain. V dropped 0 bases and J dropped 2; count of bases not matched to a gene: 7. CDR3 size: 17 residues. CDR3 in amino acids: CARSLVMTSETYNEQFF. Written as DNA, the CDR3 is TGTGCCAGAAGCTTGGTAATGACTAGCGAAACCTACAATGAGCAGTTCTTC.

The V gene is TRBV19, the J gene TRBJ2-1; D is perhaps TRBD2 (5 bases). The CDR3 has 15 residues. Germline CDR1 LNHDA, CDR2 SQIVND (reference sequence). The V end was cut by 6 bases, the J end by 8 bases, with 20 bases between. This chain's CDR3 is CASRAKGLAGDEQFF. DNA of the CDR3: TGTGCCAGTAGAGCCAAAGGACTCGCAGGCGATGAGCAGTTCTTC.

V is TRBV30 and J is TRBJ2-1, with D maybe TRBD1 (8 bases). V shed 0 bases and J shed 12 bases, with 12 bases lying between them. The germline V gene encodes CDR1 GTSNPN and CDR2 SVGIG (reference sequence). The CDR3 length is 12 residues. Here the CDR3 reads CAWSVQGGWQFF. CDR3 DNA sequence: TGTGCCTGGAGTGTACAGGGGGGGTGGCAGTTCTTC.

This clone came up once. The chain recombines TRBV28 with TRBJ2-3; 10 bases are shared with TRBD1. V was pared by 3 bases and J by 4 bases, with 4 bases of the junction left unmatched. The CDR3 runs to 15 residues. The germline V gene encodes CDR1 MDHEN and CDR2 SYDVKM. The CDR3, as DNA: TGTGCCAGCAGTTTTGGGGGGACAGGGGCAGATACGCAGTATTTT. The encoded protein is CASSFGGTGADTQYF.